These T cell receptor beta chains were read from a single sample in a study of identical twins. TCRdb independently ran MiXCR on the 5' RACE reads; one entry per CDR3 protein. The table has 540,000 or so distinct CDR3 sequences, under 25% seen once. This sample was also put to use in a study of yellow fever vaccine responses in identical twins.

Sequences were obtained from CD4+ T cells sorted from blood. Source of these receptors: a woman between 18 and 29 years old in good health. CDR3s include the opening cysteine and the closing phenylalanine or tryptophan. A D gene is named only where the DNA matches it firmly. Size is omitted from some rows. Given values are once, few, many or a class for expanded clones.

J: TRBJ2-6
V: TRBV14
D: TRBD1
size: -
DNA: TGTGCCAGCAGCCGAGACAGGGTAGGGGCCAACGTCCTGACTTTC
CDR3: CASSRDRVGANVLTF

J: TRBJ2-7
V: TRBV24-1
D: -
size: -
DNA: TGTGCCCCCCTGCGGAGCGCCGGTTACGAGCAGTACTTC
CDR3: CAPLRSAGYEQYF

J: TRBJ2-1
V: TRBV29-1
D: -
size: -
DNA: TGCAGCGTTGTTCCGCCAGGGCAAACCTGGGACAATGAGCAGTTCTTC
CDR3: CSVVPPGQTWDNEQFF

J: TRBJ2-3
V: TRBV20-1
D: TRBD1
size: -
DNA: TGCAGTGCCAGAGACGACAGGGTTGGCACAGATACGCAGTATTTT
CDR3: CSARDDRVGTDTQYF

J: TRBJ2-5
V: TRBV20-1
D: -
size: -
DNA: TGCAGTGCTAGTATACTGACGATCCAAGAGACCCAGTACTTC
CDR3: CSASILTIQETQYF

J: TRBJ2-2
V: TRBV7-6
D: TRBD2
size: -
DNA: TGTGCCAGCAGCTTAGAAGGTCTAGCGGGAAACACCGGGGAGCTGTTTTTT
CDR3: CASSLEGLAGNTGELFF

J: TRBJ2-2
V: TRBV12-3/TRBV12-4
D: TRBD2
size: -
DNA: TGTGCCAGCAGTTTAGCTGCCAGAGGAGCGGGATCGAACACCGGGGAGCTGTTTTTT
CDR3: CASSLAARGAGSNTGELFF

J: TRBJ2-7
V: TRBV6-5
D: -
size: -
DNA: TGTGCCAGCAGTTACTCCCTCCGTGGGGCGGGTTCCTACGAGCAGTACTTC
CDR3: CASSYSLRGAGSYEQYF

J: TRBJ1-5
V: TRBV4-2
D: -
size: -
DNA: TGTGCCAGCAGCCACGCCCGGACAGATAGCAATCAGCCCCAGCATTTT
CDR3: CASSHARTDSNQPQHF

J: TRBJ1-4
V: TRBV4-1
D: -
size: -
DNA: TGCGCCAGCAGCCCCCGGGCAGAAAGTGCAACTAATGAAAAACTGTTTTTT
CDR3: CASSPRAESATNEKLFF

J: TRBJ1-3
V: TRBV12-3/TRBV12-4
D: TRBD1
size: -
DNA: TGTGCCAGCAGCGACAGGGTTGGAAACACCATATATTTT
CDR3: CASSDRVGNTIYF

J: TRBJ1-2
V: TRBV29-1
D: -
size: few
DNA: TGCAGCGTTGGAGGGGGGACGCTCTACACCTTC
CDR3: CSVGGGTLYTF

J: TRBJ2-2
V: TRBV7-8
D: TRBD1
size: -
DNA: TGTGCCAGCAGCTTCCAGGGGGATACCGGGGAGCTGTTTTTT
CDR3: CASSFQGDTGELFF

J: TRBJ2-2
V: TRBV2
D: -
size: -
DNA: TGTGCCGGGCAAACTAGGAACACCGGGGAGCTGTTTTTT
CDR3: CAGQTRNTGELFF

J: TRBJ2-5
V: TRBV24-1
D: -
size: -
DNA: TGTGCCACCTCACCGACACACCAAGAGACCCAGTACTTC
CDR3: CATSPTHQETQYF

J: TRBJ1-4
V: TRBV28
D: -
size: -
DNA: TGTGCCAGCAGCCCAATAGGCGACCTGCCTAATGAAAAACTGTTTTTT
CDR3: CASSPIGDLPNEKLFF

J: TRBJ2-1
V: TRBV7-9
D: TRBD2
size: few
DNA: TGTGCCAGCAGCCGAGGCGGCGGGAGCCAGGGATACAATGAGCAGTTCTTC
CDR3: CASSRGGGSQGYNEQFF

J: TRBJ2-3
V: TRBV20-1
D: TRBD2
size: -
DNA: TGCAGTGCTAAGGGACTAGCGGGAGCCGGAGATACGCAGTATTTT
CDR3: CSAKGLAGAGDTQYF

J: TRBJ2-3
V: TRBV12-3/TRBV12-4
D: TRBD2
size: few
DNA: TGTGCCAGCAGTTTCCTTGTAGCGGGGAACACAGATACGCAGTATTTT
CDR3: CASSFLVAGNTDTQYF

J: TRBJ1-2
V: TRBV7-9
D: -
size: few
DNA: TGTGCCAGCAGCTCAGTCCAAGGCTACACCTTC
CDR3: CASSSVQGYTF

J: TRBJ2-7
V: TRBV7-8
D: TRBD2
size: few
DNA: TGTGCCAGCAGCTTAAGGGGCGGACTAGCGGGAGCCCACGAGCAGTACTTC
CDR3: CASSLRGGLAGAHEQYF

J: TRBJ2-1
V: TRBV5-1
D: TRBD2
size: -
DNA: TGCGCCAGCAGTATCGGCGGGAGCCTCTCGGGGAATGAGCAGTTCTTC
CDR3: CASSIGGSLSGNEQFF

J: TRBJ2-1
V: TRBV10-3
D: -
size: -
DNA: TGTGCCATCAGCAGGACAGAGGGGAGCTCCTACAATGAGCAGTTCTTC
CDR3: CAISRTEGSSYNEQFF

J: TRBJ1-1
V: TRBV20-1
D: -
size: few
DNA: TGCAGTGCTACCTTTTGGAACACTGAAGCTTTCTTT
CDR3: CSATFWNTEAFF

J: TRBJ2-3
V: TRBV24-1
D: TRBD2
size: few
DNA: TGTGCCACCAGTGATCCCGGACTAGCGGGAGAAGATACGCAGTATTTT
CDR3: CATSDPGLAGEDTQYF

J: TRBJ1-5
V: TRBV12-3/TRBV12-4
D: TRBD1
size: -
DNA: TGTGCCAGCAGTTGGGGACAGTTGTTTAGCAATCAGCCCCAGCATTTT
CDR3: CASSWGQLFSNQPQHF

J: TRBJ2-2
V: TRBV7-2
D: -
size: few
DNA: TGTGCCAGCAGCTTAGGGTCGACTAGAGGCACCGGGGAGCTGTTTTTT
CDR3: CASSLGSTRGTGELFF

J: TRBJ2-3
V: TRBV18
D: -
size: -
DNA: TGTGCCAGCTCACCTTACGGAGATACGCAGTATTTT
CDR3: CASSPYGDTQYF

J: TRBJ2-3
V: TRBV10-1
D: -
size: -
DNA: TGCGCCAGCAGTGAACAATCCCTTAGCACAGATACGCAGTATTTT
CDR3: CASSEQSLSTDTQYF

J: TRBJ1-2
V: TRBV20-1
D: -
size: -
DNA: TGCAGTGCTTCCAGTACAGAGAACTATGGCTACACCTTC
CDR3: CSASSTENYGYTF

J: TRBJ2-1
V: TRBV12-3/TRBV12-4
D: -
size: many
DNA: TGTGCCAGCAGTTTGAGAATAATAGCGGACAGCTCCTACAATGAGCAGTTCTTC
CDR3: CASSLRIIADSSYNEQFF

J: TRBJ2-3
V: TRBV3-1
D: TRBD2
size: few
DNA: TGTGCCAGCAGCCAAGCGCCGGGACTAGTAACAGATACGCAGTATTTT
CDR3: CASSQAPGLVTDTQYF

J: TRBJ2-2
V: TRBV20-1
D: -
size: few
DNA: TGCAGTGCTAGAGATCCCGGACTGGGGGCCGGGGAGCTGTTTTTT
CDR3: CSARDPGLGAGELFF

J: TRBJ2-1
V: TRBV2
D: TRBD2
size: few
DNA: TGTGCCAGCAGTGAGGGAGGGAGGGGTGAGCAGTTCTTC
CDR3: CASSEGGRGEQFF

J: TRBJ1-1
V: TRBV12-3/TRBV12-4
D: TRBD1
size: few
DNA: TGTGCCAGCAGTGCCCCTTCCGGGACAGGTCATAACACTGAAGCTTTCTTT
CDR3: CASSAPSGTGHNTEAFF

J: TRBJ2-1
V: TRBV20-1
D: -
size: few
DNA: TGCAGTGCTAGCCCCGGGGGTTCCTACAATGAGCAGTTCTTC
CDR3: CSASPGGSYNEQFF

J: TRBJ1-5
V: TRBV14
D: -
size: -
DNA: TGTGCCAGCAGCCAAGAAAGACAGTATAAGATGACAGACCGAAACTTCTATAGCAATCAGCCCCAGCATTTT
CDR3: CASSQERQYKMTDRNFYSNQPQHF

J: TRBJ1-1
V: TRBV4-1
D: -
size: few
DNA: TGCGCCAGCAGCCAAGTTGGACAGCCCTCGAACACTGAAGCTTTCTTT
CDR3: CASSQVGQPSNTEAFF

J: TRBJ2-1
V: TRBV7-9
D: TRBD2
size: few
DNA: TGTGCCAGCAGCTCAAGACTAGCGGGGGAGAATGAGCAGTTCTTC
CDR3: CASSSRLAGENEQFF

J: TRBJ2-5
V: TRBV5-1
D: -
size: -
DNA: TGCGCCAGCAGCTCCTCCCACCAAGAGACCCAGTACTTC
CDR3: CASSSSHQETQYF

J: TRBJ2-3
V: TRBV27
D: TRBD1
size: few
DNA: TGTGCCAGCAGCTTTACGGGGACAGGGTTAACAGATACGCAGTATTTT
CDR3: CASSFTGTGLTDTQYF

J: TRBJ2-2
V: TRBV20-1
D: TRBD1
size: few
DNA: TGCAGTGCTTCGGACAGGGCGGGCACCGGGGAGCTGTTTTTT
CDR3: CSASDRAGTGELFF

J: TRBJ2-3
V: TRBV7-9
D: TRBD2
size: few
DNA: TGTGCCAGCAGCCCACCCCTTTCGGGAGGTCGAAATACGCAGTATTTT
CDR3: CASSPPLSGGRNTQYF

J: TRBJ2-7
V: TRBV19
D: -
size: few
DNA: TGTGCCAGTAGCCTCGTGGACAGCCCCAATACCTACGAGCAGTACTTC
CDR3: CASSLVDSPNTYEQYF

J: TRBJ2-1
V: TRBV6-1
D: -
size: few
DNA: TGTGCCAGCAGTGGACCCACCGGGACTCACAATGAGCAGTTCTTC
CDR3: CASSGPTGTHNEQFF

J: TRBJ1-4
V: TRBV12-3/TRBV12-4
D: TRBD1
size: few
DNA: TGTGCCAGCAGCTCACCCCAGGGGGTGGGGGAAAAACTGTTTTTT
CDR3: CASSSPQGVGEKLFF

J: TRBJ1-1
V: TRBV12-3/TRBV12-4
D: -
size: few
DNA: TGTGCCAGCAAATTAGCCAGGGTGACTGAAGCTTTCTTT
CDR3: CASKLARVTEAFF

J: TRBJ2-1
V: TRBV24-1
D: -
size: -
DNA: TGTGCCACCAGTGAGGGTGGGGACCATGAGCAGTTCTTC
CDR3: CATSEGGDHEQFF

J: TRBJ2-3
V: TRBV19
D: TRBD2
size: few
DNA: TGTGCCACCAGACTAGCGGGAACAGATACGCAGTATTTT
CDR3: CATRLAGTDTQYF

J: TRBJ2-1
V: TRBV7-8
D: TRBD2
size: few
DNA: TGTGCCAGCAGTCGACTAGCGATCTCCTACAATGAGCAGTTCTTC
CDR3: CASSRLAISYNEQFF

J: TRBJ2-7
V: TRBV5-1
D: -
size: many
DNA: TGCGCCAGCAGCCGGAACCTAGCGTCCTCCTACGAGCAGTACTTC
CDR3: CASSRNLASSYEQYF